A selection of T cell receptor beta chains follows, all from one sample in a study of identical twins. MiXCR was run by TCRdb on the 5' RACE reads, yielding one entry per CDR3 protein. The data contain about 890,000 distinct CDR3 sequences, 10% to 15% of them singletons. These data also formed part of another study, on yellow fever vaccine responses in identical twins.

Source material: PBMCs. The source is a woman aged 18-29 years in good health. Each CDR3 is given with its conserved first and last residue. D genes are given only for firm matches. Clone size is stated in some rows and not others, as once, few, many or a class when expanded.

>.|.|TRBV7-2|TRBJ2-3
CASSLRAADTQYF
TGTGCCAGCAGCTTAAGGGCAGCAGATACGCAGTATTTT
>.|.|TRBV20-1|TRBJ2-3
CSARVEEGTDTQYF
TGCAGTGCTAGAGTGGAGGAGGGAACAGATACGCAGTATTTT
>.|.|TRBV20-1|TRBJ1-6
CSARETGTRLFGAYNSPLHF
TGCAGTGCTAGAGAAACCGGGACAAGGCTTTTTGGGGCCTATAATTCACCCCTCCACTTT
>.|few|TRBV7-9|TRBJ2-3
CASSLRRGWDTDTQYF
TGTGCCAGCAGCTTAAGGAGGGGATGGGACACAGATACGCAGTATTTT
>TRBD1|.|TRBV20-1|TRBJ1-1
CSARDGGTATNTEAFF
TGCAGTGCTAGAGATGGAGGGACAGCCACGAACACTGAAGCTTTCTTT
>.|.|TRBV20-1|TRBJ2-5
CSVSSQETQYF
TGCAGTGTTAGCAGCCAAGAGACCCAGTACTTC
>.|few|TRBV25-1|TRBJ2-5
CASSVSETQYF
TGTGCCAGCAGTGTGTCCGAGACCCAGTACTTC
>.|many|TRBV6-2/TRBV6-3|TRBJ2-6
CASSYGGAGANVLTF
TGTGCCAGCAGTTACGGCGGGGCTGGGGCCAACGTCCTGACTTTC
>.|many|TRBV2|TRBJ1-6
CASTQEGDQGSPLHF
TGTGCCAGCACCCAAGAGGGTGATCAAGGGTCACCCCTCCACTTT
>.|.|TRBV5-1|TRBJ1-1
CASSSNAGHHGDTEAFF
TGCGCCAGCAGCTCCAACGCCGGGCATCACGGGGACACTGAAGCTTTCTTT
>.|.|TRBV7-2|TRBJ2-1
CASSYNPAGQGRGKGTDNEQFF
TGTGCCAGCAGCTACAACCCCGCTGGGCAGGGAAGGGGTAAGGGGACTGACAATGAGCAGTTCTTC
>.|many|TRBV20-1|TRBJ1-1
CSATNAVTNTEAFF
TGCAGTGCTACTAATGCAGTTACGAACACTGAAGCTTTCTTT
>TRBD2|few|TRBV6-4|TRBJ2-1
CASSDSSRQAGGSYNEQFF
TGTGCCAGCAGTGACTCAAGTCGTCAAGCGGGAGGCTCGTACAATGAGCAGTTCTTC
>.|many|TRBV5-5|TRBJ2-5
CASSLLQTHQETQYF
TGTGCCAGCAGCTTGTTGCAGACGCACCAAGAGACCCAGTACTTC
>TRBD2|.|TRBV14|TRBJ2-5
CASSHRLALTSETQYF
TGTGCCAGCAGCCACCGACTAGCGCTTACCTCGGAGACCCAGTACTTC
>.|.|TRBV3-1|TRBJ2-1
CAFCFVLSGTGMGNEQFF
TGTGCCTTCTGTTTTGTTTTATCAGGAACGGGGATGGGGAATGAGCAGTTCTTC
>.|once|TRBV4-1|TRBJ2-3
CASSQEGLLDTQYF
TGCGCCAGCAGCCAAGAGGGGCTTTTAGATACGCAGTATTTT
>TRBD2|few|TRBV20-1|TRBJ2-1
CSARKVAGGVYEQFF
TGCAGTGCCAGAAAGGTAGCGGGAGGAGTGTATGAGCAGTTCTTC
>.|many|TRBV7-9|TRBJ2-5
CASSRSAHREETQYF
TGTGCCAGCAGCCGGAGCGCTCACAGGGAAGAGACCCAGTACTTC
>TRBD1|few|TRBV12-5|TRBJ2-5
CASGPLWGQQETQYF
TGTGCTAGTGGCCCCCTCTGGGGACAGCAAGAGACCCAGTACTTC
>TRBD1|few|TRBV3-1|TRBJ2-7
CASSPRAGTGSAPLSYEQYF
TGTGCCAGCAGCCCACGAGCCGGGACAGGGAGTGCCCCACTCTCCTACGAGCAGTACTTC
>TRBD1|many|TRBV3-1|TRBJ2-6
CASSQTGSTLSGANVLTF
TGTGCCAGCAGCCAGACAGGGAGCACCCTTTCTGGGGCCAACGTCCTGACTTTC
>TRBD1|few|TRBV3-1|TRBJ1-1
CASSPGTGGANTEAFF
TGTGCCAGCAGCCCTGGGACAGGGGGCGCAAACACTGAAGCTTTCTTT
>TRBD1|many|TRBV20-1|TRBJ1-1
CSALGQRNTEAFF
TGCAGTGCCCTGGGACAGAGGAACACTGAAGCTTTCTTT
>.|many|TRBV7-9|TRBJ1-2
CASSLDGPRSRGYTF
TGTGCCAGCAGCTTAGACGGCCCGAGGAGCCGGGGCTACACCTTC
>TRBD2|.|TRBV20-1|TRBJ2-1
CSAESGLADLYNEQFF
TGCAGTGCTGAGAGCGGACTAGCGGACCTTTACAATGAGCAGTTCTTC
>.|once|TRBV2|TRBJ2-1
CASRNEGANEQFF
TGTGCCAGCAGGAATGAGGGTGCCAATGAGCAGTTCTTC
>TRBD1|.|TRBV12-3/TRBV12-4|TRBJ1-2
CASRPRDRVDGYTF
TGTGCCAGCAGGCCCCGGGACAGGGTGGATGGCTACACCTTC
>.|.|TRBV6-5|TRBJ2-1
CASSYSGANEQFF
TGTGCCAGCAGTTACTCGGGAGCCAATGAGCAGTTCTTC
>TRBD1|.|TRBV6-5|TRBJ1-2
CASSYGRGQGGYTF
TGTGCCAGCAGTTACGGGAGGGGACAGGGGGGCTACACCTTC
>.|few|TRBV27|TRBJ2-2
CASSLFDSSTGELFF
TGTGCCAGCAGTTTGTTTGACAGCTCCACCGGGGAGCTGTTTTTT
>.|.|TRBV27|TRBJ2-3
CASSLVRNTDTQYF
TGTGCCAGCAGTTTAGTGCGGAACACAGATACGCAGTATTTT
>.|few|TRBV11-2|TRBJ1-1
CASSPRLGVYTEAFF
TGTGCCAGCAGCCCGCGTCTCGGGGTTTACACTGAAGCTTTCTTT
>TRBD1|.|TRBV6-1|TRBJ2-2
CASTRDRVGGGELFF
TGTGCCAGCACCCGGGACAGGGTCGGTGGCGGGGAGCTGTTTTTT
>TRBD2|many|TRBV3-1|TRBJ2-4
CASSLGLAGLAKNIQYF
TGTGCCAGCAGCCTGGGACTAGCGGGACTAGCCAAAAACATTCAGTACTTC
>.|.|TRBV7-9|TRBJ2-2
CASSPPEADATGELFF
TGTGCCAGCAGCCCCCCGGAGGCGGATGCCACCGGGGAGCTGTTTTTT
>TRBD1|.|TRBV28|TRBJ2-2
CASSPGQGLELFF
TGTGCCAGCAGTCCGGGACAGGGCTTGGAACTGTTTTTT
>.|few|TRBV25-1|TRBJ2-6
CASSEQGSGANVLTF
TGTGCCAGCAGTGAACAGGGCTCTGGGGCCAACGTCCTGACTTTC
>.|few|TRBV12-3/TRBV12-4|TRBJ1-5
CASNPTGLNQPQHF
TGTGCCAGCAACCCGACGGGGCTCAATCAGCCCCAGCATTTT
>.|many|TRBV20-1|TRBJ1-1
CSAGIQGNTEAFF
TGCAGTGCGGGGATACAGGGGAACACTGAAGCTTTCTTT
>TRBD2|few|TRBV10-3|TRBJ2-1
CAISESGTSGRESEQFF
TGTGCCATCAGTGAGTCAGGAACTAGCGGGAGGGAGTCTGAGCAGTTCTTC
>.|.|TRBV7-6|TRBJ2-1
CASSSDQQGGEQFF
TGTGCCAGCAGCTCAGACCAACAGGGTGGTGAGCAGTTCTTC
>.|few|TRBV2|TRBJ2-3
CASSFSDSTQYF
TGTGCCAGCAGTTTCTCCGATAGTACGCAGTATTTT
>.|few|TRBV12-3/TRBV12-4|TRBJ1-1
CASSSRGHAFF
TGTGCCAGCAGTTCCAGGGGCCACGCTTTCTTT
>.|.|TRBV20-1|TRBJ1-6
CSARGGQGISSSGSPLHF
TGCAGTGCTAGAGGGGGGCAGGGGATAAGTTCATCGGGTTCACCCCTCCACTTT
>TRBD1|few|TRBV4-1|TRBJ2-1
CASSQAGTGGLSQFF
TGCGCCAGCAGCCAAGCCGGGACAGGGGGCCTTTCGCAGTTCTTC
>TRBD1|once|TRBV7-9|TRBJ2-7
CASSPLPGTVEQYF
TGTGCCAGCAGCCCTCTTCCCGGGACAGTCGAGCAGTACTTC
>.|.|TRBV6-2/TRBV6-3|TRBJ2-1
CASSGPPGFHEQFF
TGTGCCAGCAGCGGGCCCCCGGGGTTCCATGAGCAGTTCTTC
>.|few|TRBV12-3/TRBV12-4|TRBJ2-4
CASSFGGNLAKNIQYF
TGTGCCAGCAGTTTCGGAGGAAACCTGGCCAAAAACATTCAGTACTTC
>.|.|TRBV5-6|TRBJ2-5
CASSFSDGTQYF
TGTGCCAGCAGCTTCTCAGACGGGACCCAGTACTTC
>.|few|TRBV12-3/TRBV12-4|TRBJ2-2
CASSLESQGYTGELFF
TGTGCCAGCAGTTTAGAATCTCAGGGGTACACCGGGGAGCTGTTTTTT
>.|few|TRBV20-1|TRBJ1-1
CSARDPGPTEAFF
TGCAGTGCTAGAGATCCCGGTCCCACTGAAGCTTTCTTT